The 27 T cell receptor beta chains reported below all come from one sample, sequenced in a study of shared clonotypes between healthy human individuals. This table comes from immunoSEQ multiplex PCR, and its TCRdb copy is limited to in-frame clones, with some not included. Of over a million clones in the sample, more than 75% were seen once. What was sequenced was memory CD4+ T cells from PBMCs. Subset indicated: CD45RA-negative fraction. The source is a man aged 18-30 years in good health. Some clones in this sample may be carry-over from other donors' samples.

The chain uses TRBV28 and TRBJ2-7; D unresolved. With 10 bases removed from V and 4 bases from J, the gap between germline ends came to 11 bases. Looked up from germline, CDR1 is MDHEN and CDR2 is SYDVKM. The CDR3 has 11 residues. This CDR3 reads CAIENKYEQYF. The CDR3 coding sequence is TGTGCCATCGAAAACAAGTACGAGCAGTACTTC.

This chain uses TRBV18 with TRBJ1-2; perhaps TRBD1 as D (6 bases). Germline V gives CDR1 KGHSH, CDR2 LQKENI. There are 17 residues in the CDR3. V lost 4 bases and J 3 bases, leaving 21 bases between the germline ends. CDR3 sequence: CASSRTGPSQGYYGYTF. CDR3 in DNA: TGTGCCAGCTCACGAACAGGGCCCTCCCAGGGCTACTATGGCTACACCTTC.

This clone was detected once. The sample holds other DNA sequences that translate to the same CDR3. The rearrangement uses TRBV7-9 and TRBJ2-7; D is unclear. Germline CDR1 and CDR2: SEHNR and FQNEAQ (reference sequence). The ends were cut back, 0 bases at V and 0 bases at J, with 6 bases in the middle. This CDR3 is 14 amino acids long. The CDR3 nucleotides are TGTGCCAGCAGCTTAGCGGGTTCCTCCTACGAGCAGTACTTC. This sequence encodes CASSLAGSSYEQYF.

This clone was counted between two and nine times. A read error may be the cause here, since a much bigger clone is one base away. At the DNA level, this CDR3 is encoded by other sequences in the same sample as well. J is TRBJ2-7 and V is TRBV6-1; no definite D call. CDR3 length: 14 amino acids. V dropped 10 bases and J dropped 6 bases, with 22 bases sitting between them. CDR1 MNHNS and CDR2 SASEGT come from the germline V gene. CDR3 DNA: TGTGCCACCCAGGCCTCCCTGCTTCTTCGCGAGCAGTACTTC. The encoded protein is CATQASLLLREQYF.

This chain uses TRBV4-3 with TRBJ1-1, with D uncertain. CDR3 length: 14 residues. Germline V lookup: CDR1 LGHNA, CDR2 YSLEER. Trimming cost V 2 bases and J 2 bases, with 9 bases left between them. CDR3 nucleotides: TGCGCCAGCAGCCAATTGCCCCCTAACACTGAAGCTTTCTTT. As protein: CASSQLPPNTEAFF.

The CDR3 DNA is TGTGCCAGCTCGCCCCTGGCAGGAGGGTCCTACGAGCAGTACTTC. Translated, it gives CASSPLAGGSYEQYF. J is TRBJ2-7 and V is TRBV18; D might be TRBD2 (6 bases). CDR1 KGHSH and CDR2 LQKENI come from the germline V gene. Trimming removed 6 bases at V and 1 base at J, with 16 bases between. The CDR3 has 15 amino acids.

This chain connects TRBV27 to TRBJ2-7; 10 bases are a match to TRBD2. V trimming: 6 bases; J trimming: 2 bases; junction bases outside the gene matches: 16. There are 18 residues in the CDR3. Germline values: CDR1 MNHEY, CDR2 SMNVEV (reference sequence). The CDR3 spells CASSLRPYTSGETYEQYF. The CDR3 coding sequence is TGTGCCAGCAGCCTTCGTCCCTATACTAGCGGGGAGACCTACGAGCAGTACTTC.

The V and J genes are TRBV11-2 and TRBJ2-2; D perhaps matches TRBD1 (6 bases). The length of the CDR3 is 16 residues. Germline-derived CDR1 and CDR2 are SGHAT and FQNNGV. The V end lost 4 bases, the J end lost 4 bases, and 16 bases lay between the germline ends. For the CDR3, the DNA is TGTGCCAGCAGCTCGACAGGTATACCAGGCACCGGGGAGCTGTTTTTT. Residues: CASSSTGIPGTGELFF.

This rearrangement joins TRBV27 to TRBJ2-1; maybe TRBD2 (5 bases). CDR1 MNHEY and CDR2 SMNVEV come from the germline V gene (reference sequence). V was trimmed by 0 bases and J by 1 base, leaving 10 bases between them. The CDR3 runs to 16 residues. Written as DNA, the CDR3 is TGTGCCAGCAGTTTATCTCCAGCGGTGTCCTACAATGAGCAGTTCTTC. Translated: CASSLSPAVSYNEQFF.

CDR3 in DNA: TGTGCCTGGAGTGTACAGGGCCCTGGAAACACCATATATTTT. Translation gives CAWSVQGPGNTIYF. The chain employs TRBV30 and TRBJ1-3; TRBD1 is a possible D gene (6 bases). This CDR3 contains 14 residues. CDR1 is GTSNPN, CDR2 SVGIG, per germline (reference sequence). The V and J ends lost 0 bases and 2 bases respectively, with 8 bases between them.

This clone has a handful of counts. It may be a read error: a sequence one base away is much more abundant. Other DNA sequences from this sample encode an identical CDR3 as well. In DNA, the CDR3 is TGTGCCAGCAGCCAAGTCTTAGTTAGCGGGAGGTACGAGCAGTACTTC. Translating gives CASSQVLVSGRYEQYF. V gene TRBV4-2 combines with J gene TRBJ2-7; 10 bases map to TRBD2. V trimming: 1 base; J trimming: 4 bases; junction bases outside the gene matches: 7. CDR3 length: 16 residues. The germline CDR1 and CDR2 sequences are LGHNA and YNFKEQ.

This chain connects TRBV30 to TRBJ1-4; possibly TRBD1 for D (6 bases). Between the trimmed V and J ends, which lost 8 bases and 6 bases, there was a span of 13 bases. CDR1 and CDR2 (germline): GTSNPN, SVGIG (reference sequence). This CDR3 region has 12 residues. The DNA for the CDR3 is TGTGCCGGTGACAGGCCATATGAAAAACTGTTTTTT. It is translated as CAGDRPYEKLFF.

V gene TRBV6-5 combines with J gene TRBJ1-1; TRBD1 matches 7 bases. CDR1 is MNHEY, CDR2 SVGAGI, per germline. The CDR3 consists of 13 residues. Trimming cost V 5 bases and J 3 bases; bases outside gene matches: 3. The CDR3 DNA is TGTGCCAGCAGTCCTACAGGGGACACTGAAGCTTTCTTT. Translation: CASSPTGDTEAFF.

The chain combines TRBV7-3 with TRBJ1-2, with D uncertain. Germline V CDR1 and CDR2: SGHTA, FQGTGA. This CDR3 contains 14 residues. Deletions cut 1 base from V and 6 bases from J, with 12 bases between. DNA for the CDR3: TGTGCCAGCAGCTTAAGGTCCCAAGCCCATGGCTACACCTTC. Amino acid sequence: CASSLRSQAHGYTF. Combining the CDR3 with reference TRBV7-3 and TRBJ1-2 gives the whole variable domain GAGVSQTPSNKVTEKGKYVELRCDPISGHTALYWYRQSLGQGPEFLIYFQGTGAADDSGLPNDRFFAVRPEGSVSTLKIQRTERGDSAVYLCASSLRSQAHGYTFGSGTRLTVV.

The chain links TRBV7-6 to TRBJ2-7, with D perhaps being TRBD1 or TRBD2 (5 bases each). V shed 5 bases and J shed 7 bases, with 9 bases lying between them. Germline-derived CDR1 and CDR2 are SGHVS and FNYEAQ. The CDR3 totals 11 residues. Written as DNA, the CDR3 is TGTGCCAGCAGCCCTGGGGGTGAGCAGTACTTC. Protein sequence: CASSPGGEQYF. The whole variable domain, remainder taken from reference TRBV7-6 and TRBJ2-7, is GAGVSQSPRYKVTKRGQDVALRCDPISGHVSLYWYRQALGQGPEFLTYFNYEAQQDKSGLPNDRFSAERPEGSISTLTIQRTEQRDSAMYRCASSPGGEQYFGPGTRLTVT.

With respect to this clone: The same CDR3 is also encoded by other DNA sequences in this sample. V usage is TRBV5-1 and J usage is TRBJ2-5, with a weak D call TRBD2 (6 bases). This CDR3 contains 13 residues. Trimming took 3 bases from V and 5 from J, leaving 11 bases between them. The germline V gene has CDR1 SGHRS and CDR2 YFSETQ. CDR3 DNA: TGCGCCAGCAGCTCGGGACTTGGGGAGACCCAGTACTTC. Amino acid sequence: CASSSGLGETQYF.

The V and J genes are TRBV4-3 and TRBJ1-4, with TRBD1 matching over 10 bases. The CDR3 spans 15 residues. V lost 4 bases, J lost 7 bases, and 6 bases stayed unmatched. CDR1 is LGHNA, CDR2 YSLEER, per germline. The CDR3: CASSRAGTGVEKLFF. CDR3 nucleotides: TGCGCCAGCAGCCGCGCCGGGACAGGGGTTGAAAAACTGTTTTTT.

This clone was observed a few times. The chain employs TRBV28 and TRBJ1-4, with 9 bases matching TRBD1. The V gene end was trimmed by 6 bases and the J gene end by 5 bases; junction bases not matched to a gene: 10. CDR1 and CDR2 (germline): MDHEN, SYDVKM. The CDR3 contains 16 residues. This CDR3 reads CASRPTPGTGNEKLFF. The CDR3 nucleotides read TGTGCCAGCAGACCAACCCCCGGGACAGGGAATGAAAAACTGTTTTTT.

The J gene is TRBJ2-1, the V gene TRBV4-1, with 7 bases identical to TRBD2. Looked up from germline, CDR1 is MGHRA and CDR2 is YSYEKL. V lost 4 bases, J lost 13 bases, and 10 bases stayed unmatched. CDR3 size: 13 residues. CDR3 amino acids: CASSPALGGKQFF. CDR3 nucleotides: TGCGCCAGCAGCCCGGCGTTGGGGGGGAAACAGTTCTTC.

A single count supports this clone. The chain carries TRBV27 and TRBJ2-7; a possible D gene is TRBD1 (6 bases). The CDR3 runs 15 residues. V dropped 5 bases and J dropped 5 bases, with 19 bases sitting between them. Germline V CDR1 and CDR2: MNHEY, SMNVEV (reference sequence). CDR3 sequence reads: CASSPYRVGLNEQYF. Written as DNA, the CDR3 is TGTGCCAGCAGTCCTTACAGGGTTGGGCTAAACGAGCAGTACTTC.

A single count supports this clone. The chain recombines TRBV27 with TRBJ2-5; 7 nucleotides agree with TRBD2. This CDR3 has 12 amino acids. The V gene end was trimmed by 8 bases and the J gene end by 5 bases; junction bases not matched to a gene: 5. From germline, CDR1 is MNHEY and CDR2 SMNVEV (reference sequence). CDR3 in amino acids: CASRGVGETQYF. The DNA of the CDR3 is TGTGCCAGCCGGGGGGTGGGGGAGACCCAGTACTTC.

The CDR3 sequence is CASRVNRFYEQYF. As DNA, the CDR3 is TGTGCCAGCAGGGTGAACAGGTTTTACGAGCAGTACTTC. V gene TRBV28 combines with J gene TRBJ2-7, with TRBD1 as a possible D gene (5 bases). In germline, CDR1 is MDHEN, CDR2 SYDVKM. This CDR3 region has 13 residues. V dropped 6 bases and J dropped 4 bases, with 13 bases sitting between them.

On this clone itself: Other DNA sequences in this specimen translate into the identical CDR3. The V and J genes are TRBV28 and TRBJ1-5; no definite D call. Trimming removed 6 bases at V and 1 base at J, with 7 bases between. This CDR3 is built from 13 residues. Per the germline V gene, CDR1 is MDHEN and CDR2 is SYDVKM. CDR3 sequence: CASSLPSNQPQHF. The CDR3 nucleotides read TGTGCCAGCAGCTTGCCCAGCAATCAGCCCCAGCATTTT.

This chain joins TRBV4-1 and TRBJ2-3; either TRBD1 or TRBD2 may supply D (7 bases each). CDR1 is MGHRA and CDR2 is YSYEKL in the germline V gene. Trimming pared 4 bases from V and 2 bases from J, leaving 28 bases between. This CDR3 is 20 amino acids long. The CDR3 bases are TGCGCCAGCAGCCGCCGAAAACAGGGGAGGGCTAGCGGATTCACAGATACGCAGTATTTT. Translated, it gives CASSRRKQGRASGFTDTQYF.

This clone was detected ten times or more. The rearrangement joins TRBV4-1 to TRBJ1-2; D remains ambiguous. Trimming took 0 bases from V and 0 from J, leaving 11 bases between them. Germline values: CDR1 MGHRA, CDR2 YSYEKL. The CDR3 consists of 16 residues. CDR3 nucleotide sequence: TGCGCCAGCAGCCAAGATCTTTCAGCCACTAACTATGGCTACACCTTC. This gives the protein CASSQDLSATNYGYTF.

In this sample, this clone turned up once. The CDR3 sequence: CASSSVSGQGGNEQFF. CDR3 bases: TGTGCCAGCAGCTCTGTTTCGGGACAGGGGGGGAATGAGCAGTTCTTC. The chain recombines TRBV11-2 with TRBJ2-1, with TRBD1 matching 11 bases. The CDR3 runs 16 residues. Germline CDR1 reads SGHAT; CDR2 reads FQNNGV. Trimming removed 4 bases from V and 7 bases from J; junction bases left unmatched: 9.

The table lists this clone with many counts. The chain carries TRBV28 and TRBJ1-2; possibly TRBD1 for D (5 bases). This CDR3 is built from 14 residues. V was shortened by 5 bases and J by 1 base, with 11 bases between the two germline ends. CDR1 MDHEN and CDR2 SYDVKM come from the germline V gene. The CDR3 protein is CASSDTGVNYGYTF. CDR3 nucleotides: TGTGCCAGCAGTGATACAGGAGTTAACTATGGCTACACCTTC.